What follows are 23 T cell receptor beta chains derived from one specimen sequenced in a study of T cell repertoires in cytomegalovirus infection. MiXCR, applied by TCRdb to the reads, yields one record per CDR3 protein. The table includes about 890,000 distinct CDR3 sequences, approximately 31% detected once. For these receptors, no antigen is known. This material consisted of cultured CD8+ T cells from PBMCs, taken from culture after CMV antigen stimulation. The receptors stem from a human donor in good health (CMV status not recorded). Some clones in this sample may be carry-over from other donors' samples.

This clonotype was recorded at least ten times. The chain combines TRBV7-6 with TRBJ1-6, with 7 bases matching TRBD1. The CDR3 has 15 amino acids. Germline trimming cut 2 bases from V and 13 bases from J; bases unmatched to any gene: 11. Germline lookup yields CDR1 SGHVS and CDR2 FNYEAQ. The CDR3 nucleotides are TGTGCCAGCAGCTTAAGTTTGGGACAGTCTGCTCCCCTCCACTTT. Amino acid sequence: CASSLSLGQSAPLHF.

Many counts were recorded for this clonotype. The J gene is TRBJ1-5, the V gene TRBV7-8, with no clear D. The V end was cut by 5 bases, the J end by 6 bases, with 20 bases between. CDR3 length: 16 amino acids. Germline CDR1 reads SGHVS; CDR2 reads FQNEAQ. CDR3 sequence: CASSRSVQSARQPQHF. CDR3 in DNA: TGTGCCAGCAGCCGGTCTGTGCAGTCGGCTCGTCAGCCCCAGCATTTT.

This clonotype has a handful of counts. The J gene is TRBJ2-1, the V gene TRBV6-1, with D perhaps TRBD1 or TRBD2 (5 bases each). Per germline, CDR1 MNHNS and CDR2 SASEGT. The CDR3 contains 14 residues. Trimming removed 0 bases from V and 10 bases from J, with 13 bases in between. The CDR3 DNA is TGTGCCAGCAGTGAAGCGGGACCCGCGACCGAGCAGTTCTTC. The encoded protein is CASSEAGPATEQFF.

V and J are TRBV14 and TRBJ2-1; a weak D match, TRBD1 (5 bases). The CDR3 is 14 residues long. Germline V gene data show CDR1 as SGHDN and CDR2 as FVKESK. V lost 4 bases to trimming and J lost 3 bases, with 10 bases between them. The CDR3 is CASSRWGGYNEQFF. Written as DNA, the CDR3 is TGTGCCAGCAGCCGTTGGGGCGGCTACAATGAGCAGTTCTTC.

The J gene is TRBJ2-5, the V gene TRBV7-9; D possibly corresponds to TRBD2 (5 bases). Trimming stripped 5 bases from V and 0 bases from J, with 19 bases between. The CDR3 runs to 17 residues. Germline V gene lookup returns CDR1 SEHNR and CDR2 FQNEAQ (reference sequence). The CDR3 coding sequence is TGTGCCAGCAGCCCATCACGAGGCGGGCGTTACCAAGAGACCCAGTACTTC. This gives the protein CASSPSRGGRYQETQYF.

This clonotype was seen only a few times. CDR3 DNA sequence: TGTGCCAGCAGTCCCGGGACAGCTTATAATTCACCCCTCCACTTT. It yields the protein CASSPGTAYNSPLHF. The V and J genes are TRBV27 and TRBJ1-6; 7 nucleotides match TRBD1. CDR1 and CDR2 (germline): MNHEY, SMNVEV (reference sequence). This CDR3 is 15 amino acids long. Trimming took 5 bases from V and 4 from J; bases not matched to a gene: 5.

This clonotype was picked up a small number of times. The gene calls are TRBV12-3 or TRBV12-4 and TRBJ1-5, with D possibly being TRBD1 (5 bases). There are 17 residues in the CDR3. Trimming left V 5 bases short and J 5 bases short, with 22 bases between. CDR3 sequence (DNA): TGTGCCAGCAGTCTCGATCTAGGTAGGGACGCCGATCAGCCCCAGCATTTT. Its protein product is CASSLDLGRDADQPQHF.

This clonotype was detected only a few times. J is TRBJ2-1 and V is TRBV6-6; D remains ambiguous. Germline V gene data show CDR1 as MNHNY and CDR2 as SVGAGI (reference sequence). Trimming stripped 8 bases from V and 6 bases from J, with 14 bases between. The CDR3 runs 13 residues. The CDR3 DNA reads TGTGCCAGCGGGCTTTGGTTGAGCAATGAGCAGTTCTTC. Protein: CASGLWLSNEQFF.

This clonotype was seen repeatedly, ten times or more. The chain links TRBV7-2 to TRBJ2-7, with 7 bases identical to TRBD1. The CDR3 is 15 residues long. The V gene end was trimmed by 5 bases and the J gene end by 2 bases; junction bases not matched to a gene: 9. Per the germline V gene, CDR1 is SGHTA and CDR2 is FQGNSA. The CDR3 spells CASSPSRQGPYEQYF. CDR3 DNA: TGTGCCAGCAGCCCTAGCCGACAGGGCCCCTACGAGCAGTACTTC.

V gene TRBV13 combines with J gene TRBJ2-3, with TRBD1 matching 9 bases. The V and J ends lost 6 bases and 4 bases, in that order; junction bases with no gene match: 14. This CDR3 is 17 amino acids long. Germline lookup yields CDR1 PRHDT and CDR2 FYEKMQ (reference sequence). The chain's CDR3 is CASSELSGQGISDTQYF. The CDR3 DNA reads TGTGCCAGCAGTGAGCTTTCCGGACAGGGGATTTCAGATACGCAGTATTTT.

The chain combines TRBV29-1 with TRBJ2-7; D possibly corresponds to TRBD1 (6 bases). The CDR3 sequence is 13 residues long. Germline V CDR1 and CDR2: SQVTM, ANQGSEA. V lost 1 base and J lost 2, with 9 bases in between. This chain's CDR3 is CSVEGTETYEQYF. The CDR3 DNA reads as TGCAGCGTTGAAGGGACAGAGACCTACGAGCAGTACTTC.

The chain is built from TRBV27 and TRBJ1-5; D may be TRBD1 (6 bases). The CDR3 is 13 amino acids. V gave up 5 bases and J gave up 6 bases, with 11 bases separating them. CDR1 MNHEY and CDR2 SMNVEV come from the germline V gene (reference sequence). CDR3 sequence: CASSGGARQPQHF. CDR3 DNA sequence: TGTGCCAGCAGTGGGGGGGCCCGTCAGCCCCAGCATTTT.

Remarks on this clonotype: A read error is possible here, since a much larger clone lies one base away. The chain uses TRBV6-2 or TRBV6-3 and TRBJ2-1; TRBD2 aligns across 10 bases. Germline loops: CDR1 MNHEY, CDR2 SVGEGT. CDR3 length: 18 amino acids. The CDR3 coding sequence is TGTGCCAGCAGTGGAAGCGGGGGGGCCCTTGAGACCTACAATGATCAGTTCTTC. Amino acid sequence: CASSGSGGALETYNDQFF.

This clonotype was seen repeatedly, ten times or more. The genes are TRBV7-2 and TRBJ1-5; 7 positions agree with TRBD1. V shed 2 bases and J 2 bases; nucleotides not matched to a gene: 3. This CDR3 is 15 amino acids long. Germline values: CDR1 SGHTA, CDR2 FQGNSA. The CDR3 spells CASSLHRGRNQPQHF. The DNA for the CDR3 is TGTGCCAGCAGCTTACACAGGGGCCGCAATCAGCCCCAGCATTTT.

The chain has TRBV27 and TRBJ1-1; 8 bases match TRBD1. J was trimmed by 4 bases and V by 3 bases; bases with no gene match: 4. CDR1 MNHEY and CDR2 SMNVEV come from the germline V gene (reference sequence). This CDR3 is built from 14 residues. This CDR3 is CASSFQGAGTEAFF. In DNA, the CDR3 is TGTGCCAGCAGTTTCCAGGGGGCGGGCACTGAAGCTTTCTTT.

This clonotype was found a few times. The chain joins TRBV5-1 to TRBJ2-3, with 9 positions matching TRBD2. Germline V gene lookup returns CDR1 SGHRS and CDR2 YFSETQ. V lost 4 bases to trimming and J lost 0 bases; unmatched junction nucleotides: 3. The CDR3 has 15 amino acids. CDR3 nucleotide sequence: TGCGCCAGCAGCCATAGCGGGGGTAGCACAGATACGCAGTATTTT. It specifies CASSHSGGSTDTQYF.

This chain uses TRBV6-8 with TRBJ1-5; D is possibly TRBD1 (6 bases). The length of the CDR3 is 16 residues. Between the trimmed V and J ends, which lost 0 bases and 3 bases, there was a span of 12 bases. Per the germline V gene, CDR1 is MNHGY and CDR2 is SAAAGT. This chain's CDR3 is CASSYSFQGTNQPQHF. The DNA of the CDR3 is TGTGCCAGCAGTTACTCATTCCAGGGGACCAATCAGCCCCAGCATTTT.

The V and J genes are TRBV6-5 and TRBJ1-1, with 7 bases identical to TRBD1. This CDR3 spans 16 amino acids. V lost 2 bases and J lost 1; bases outside the gene matches: 7. Germline lookup yields CDR1 MNHEY and CDR2 SVGAGI. CDR3 amino acids: CASSYRTGVGNTEAFF. In DNA form, the CDR3 reads TGTGCCAGCAGTTACCGGACAGGAGTGGGGAACACTGAAGCTTTCTTT.

CDR3 residues: CATSREAGGPNEQYF. Written as DNA, the CDR3 is TGTGCCACCAGCAGAGAAGCGGGGGGGCCCAACGAGCAGTACTTC. The chain is built from TRBV15 and TRBJ2-7; TRBD2 aligns across 10 bases. The CDR3 is made up of 15 amino acids. The J segment lost 5 bases and the V segment lost 0 bases, leaving 4 bases of the junction unmatched. CDR1 and CDR2 (germline): LNHNV, YYDKDF (reference sequence).

The V gene is TRBV6-8, the J gene TRBJ1-5, with D maybe TRBD1 (6 bases). The CDR3 sequence is 13 residues long. Germline lookup yields CDR1 MNHGY and CDR2 SAAAGT. V lost 8 bases, J lost 5 bases, and 13 bases lay in between. CDR3 sequence (DNA): TGTGCCAGCCAGTCGGGGGGCGATCAGCCCCAGCATTTT. It specifies CASQSGGDQPQHF.

V is TRBV7-3 and J is TRBJ2-2; a possible D gene is TRBD2 (6 bases). In germline, CDR1 is SGHTA, CDR2 FQGTGA. Between the trimmed V and J ends, which lost 5 bases and 5 bases, there was a span of 18 bases. The CDR3 is 16 residues long. This CDR3 reads CASSPSGGEETGELFF. CDR3 nucleotides: TGTGCCAGCAGCCCTTCCGGAGGGGAAGAGACCGGGGAGCTGTTTTTT. Full variable domain (outside the CDR3, taken from reference TRBV7-3 and TRBJ2-2): GAGVSQTPSNKVTEKGKYVELRCDPISGHTALYWYRQSLGQGPEFLIYFQGTGAADDSGLPNDRFFAVRPEGSVSTLKIQRTERGDSAVYLCASSPSGGEETGELFFGEGSRLTVL.

This CDR3 is CASSSQGRPSPLHF. CDR3 DNA sequence: TGTGCCAGCAGTTCCCAAGGGAGGCCTTCACCCCTCCACTTT. The gene calls are TRBV27 and TRBJ1-6; D is unclear. Trimming took 4 bases from V and 9 from J, leaving 13 bases between them. CDR1 is MNHEY, CDR2 SMNVEV, per germline (reference sequence). This CDR3 has 14 amino acids.

The chain uses TRBV29-1 and TRBJ2-3, with 8 bases fitting TRBD1. Germline V gives CDR1 SQVTM, CDR2 ANQGSEA. Unmatched junction bases numbered 9, after V lost 5 bases and J lost 2 bases. This CDR3 is 15 amino acids long. CDR3 DNA sequence: TGCAGCGTTCGCGTTAGGACAGGGAACACAGATACGCAGTATTTT. This codes for CSVRVRTGNTDTQYF.